This TCR beta chain was sequenced for a study of blood T cell repertoires in COVID-19 (TCRdb year 2020). Looking at the study overall: Samples covering the acute and convalescent phases of COVID-19 were provided by collaborators in the United States, Italy and Spain. Samples came from the ongoing ImmuneRACE study (first 160 participants) plus 1,254 subjects from 6 global collaborators. The material from the prospective study consisted of cDNA or gDNA derived from T cells, B-cell-depleted T cells, or PBMCs. The sample metadata nearly always contained a de-identified subject ID, COVID-19 status, age in years and sex. HLA class I and class II types, where available, came from metadata supplied by the sample provider rather than from assay-based typing. The repertoires were made available in a free public database intended to serve as a resource for research on the immune response to SARS-CoV-2. The dataset comprised deeply sampled blood TCRbeta repertoires from subjects exposed to, actively infected with, or recovered from COVID-19.

Overall study results and their limits: The quantity of clinical and demographic metadata differed by source and by participant and was supplied without curation.

TCRbeta CDR3 regions were amplified from genomic DNA using the immunoSEQ Assay, a bias-controlled multiplex PCR. On the authors' methods: The number of nucleated cells in each sample was estimated from the amplification of reference gene primers within the assay. To quantify the absolute abundance of each unique TCRbeta CDR3 rearrangement, sequence reads were collapsed and filtered. For each sample, productive Simpson clonality was calculated by taking the square root of Simpson's diversity index across productive rearrangements. TCRdb took over this immuneACCESS table, retaining in-frame rearrangements with V and J assigned. Such tables are incomplete; in checked studies, under half of the missing clones stem from an unresolved V gene, and the remainder is unexplained. That table is the source of V, J and clone size, and D and trimming were worked out from the DNA. The sample table shows some 180,000 clones, and roughly nine tenths are seen once. Of the sample, more than 20% is held by the ten largest clones.

Notes on this clone: The antigen it recognizes is unknown. No clone much larger than this one lies a single base away; base qualities are absent.

Whole blood was collected in K2EDTA tubes by collaborating institutions according to the institutions' own protocols. For TCRbeta analysis, collaborator samples were shipped as frozen whole blood, as isolated PBMCs, or as DNA extracted from either sample type. The CDR3 measures 16 amino acids from cysteine to phenylalanine. Only the CDR3 DNA stays, 48 bases, in frame from base 1. The germline V end is reduced by 5 bases and the J end by 8 bases; junction bases left unmatched: 8. CDR1 ENHRY and CDR2 SYGVKD were looked up in the germline V gene. Sequencing used peripheral blood. This TCR came from a man between 65 and 85 years old with active or convalescent COVID-19. The rearranged chain carries TRBV10-3 and TRBJ2-1; 14 central nucleotides agree with TRBD2. The CDR3 protein sequence reads: CAISSGTSGRMYEQFF. The nucleotides are TGTGCCATCAGTTCCGGGACTAGCGGGAGAATGTATGAGCAGTTCTTC.